This T cell receptor (beta chain) was recovered during a study of cytomegalovirus exposure and HLA in healthy donors. This clone was counted only a few times. Its cognate antigen is unknown. A junction boundary mismatches the germline segment, possibly from a read error. The PCR contained 60 Vbeta and 13 Jbeta primers. Only in-frame clones appear in the TCRdb table, and some are missing; sequencing was by immunoSEQ multiplex PCR. The sample has some 130,000 clones, approximately 80% seen once. Whole-study results and caveats: Cytomegalovirus status was reportedly diagnosed by the classifier with high specificity and sensitivity. In vitro, three CMV-associated chains proved specific for CMV antigens.

Germline V gene lookup returns CDR1 SGHTA and CDR2 FQGNSA. The CDR3 has 16 residues. The receptor comes from a female donor in good health and CMV-seronegative. The sequenced material came from PBMCs. The chain joins TRBV7-2 to TRBJ1-1; a possible D gene is TRBD1 (5 bases). CDR3 in amino acids: CASSLVRAGRNTEAFF. In nucleotides, the CDR3 is TGTGCCAGCAGCTTGGTCCGGGCAGGGAGGAACACAGAAGCTTTCTTT.